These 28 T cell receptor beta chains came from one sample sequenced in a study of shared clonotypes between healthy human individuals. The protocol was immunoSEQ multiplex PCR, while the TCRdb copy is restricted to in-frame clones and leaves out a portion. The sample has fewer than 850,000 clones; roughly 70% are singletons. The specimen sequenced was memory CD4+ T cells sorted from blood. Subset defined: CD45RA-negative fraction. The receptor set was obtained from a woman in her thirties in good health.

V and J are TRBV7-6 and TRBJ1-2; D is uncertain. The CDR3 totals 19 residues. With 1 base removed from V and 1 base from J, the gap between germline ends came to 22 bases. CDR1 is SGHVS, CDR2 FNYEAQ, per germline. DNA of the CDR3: TGTGCCAGCAGCTTAGTTGGGTGGTTTTTGGGATGGCATAACTATGGCTACACCTTC. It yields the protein CASSLVGWFLGWHNYGYTF.

The CDR3 nucleotides read TGTGCCAGTAGGGGACAGGGGAGCTCTGGGGCCAACGTCCTGACTTTC. Protein product: CASRGQGSSGANVLTF. The gene calls are TRBV19 and TRBJ2-6; 10 positions match TRBD1. J lost 0 bases, V lost 6 bases, and 2 bases had no gene match. The CDR3 is 16 residues long. The V gene's germline CDR1 is LNHDA and CDR2 SQIVND (reference sequence). Full variable domain (remainder filled in from reference TRBV19 and TRBJ2-6): DGGITQSPKYLFRKEGQNVTLSCEQNLNHDAMYWYRQDPGQGLRLIYYSQIVNDFQKGDIAEGYSVSREKKESFPLTVTSAQKNPTAFYLCASRGQGSSGANVLTFGAGSRLTVL.

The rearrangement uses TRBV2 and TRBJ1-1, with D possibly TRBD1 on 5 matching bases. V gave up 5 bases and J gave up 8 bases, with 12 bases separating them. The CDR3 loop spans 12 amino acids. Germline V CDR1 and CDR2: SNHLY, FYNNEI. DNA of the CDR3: TGTGCCAGCAGTCCCGGGACGTACGAAGCTTTCTTT. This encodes CASSPGTYEAFF.

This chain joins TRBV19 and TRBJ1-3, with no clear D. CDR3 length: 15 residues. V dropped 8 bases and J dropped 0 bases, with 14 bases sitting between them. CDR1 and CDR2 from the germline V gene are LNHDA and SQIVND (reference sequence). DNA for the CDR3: TGTGCCAGTCGACCACCATCCTTCTCTGGAAACACCATATATTTT. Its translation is CASRPPSFSGNTIYF. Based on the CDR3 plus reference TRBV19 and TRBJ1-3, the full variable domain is DGGITQSPKYLFRKEGQNVTLSCEQNLNHDAMYWYRQDPGQGLRLIYYSQIVNDFQKGDIAEGYSVSREKKESFPLTVTSAQKNPTAFYLCASRPPSFSGNTIYFGEGSWLTVV.

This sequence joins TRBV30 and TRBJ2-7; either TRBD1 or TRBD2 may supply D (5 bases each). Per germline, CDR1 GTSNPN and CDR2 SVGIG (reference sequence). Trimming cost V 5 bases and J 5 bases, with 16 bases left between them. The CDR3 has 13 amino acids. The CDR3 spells CAWSRARGHEQYF. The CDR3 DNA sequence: TGTGCCTGGTCTAGGGCGAGGGGCCACGAGCAGTACTTC.

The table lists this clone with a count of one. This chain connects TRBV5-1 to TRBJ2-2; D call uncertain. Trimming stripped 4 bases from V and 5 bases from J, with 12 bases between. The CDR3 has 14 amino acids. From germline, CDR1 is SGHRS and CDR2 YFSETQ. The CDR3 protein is CASSIEVQTGELFF. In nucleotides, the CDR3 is TGCGCCAGCAGCATAGAAGTCCAGACCGGGGAGCTGTTTTTT. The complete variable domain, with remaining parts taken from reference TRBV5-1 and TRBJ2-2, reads KAGVTQTPRYLIKTRGQQVTLSCSPISGHRSVSWYQQTPGQGLQFLFEYFSETQRNKGNFPGRFSGRQFSNSRSEMNVSTLELGDSALYLCASSIEVQTGELFFGEGSRLTVL.

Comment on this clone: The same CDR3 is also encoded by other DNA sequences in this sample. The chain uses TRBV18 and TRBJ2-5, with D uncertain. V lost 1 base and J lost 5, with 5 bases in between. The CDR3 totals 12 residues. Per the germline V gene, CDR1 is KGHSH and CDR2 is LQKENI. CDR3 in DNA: TGTGCCAGCTCACCACGGGCGGAGACCCAGTACTTC. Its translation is CASSPRAETQYF.

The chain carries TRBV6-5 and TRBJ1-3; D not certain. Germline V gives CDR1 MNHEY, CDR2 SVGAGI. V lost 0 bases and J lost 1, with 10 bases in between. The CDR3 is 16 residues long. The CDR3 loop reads CASSYSGFASGNTIYF. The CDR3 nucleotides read TGTGCCAGCAGTTACTCGGGCTTCGCATCTGGAAACACCATATATTTT.

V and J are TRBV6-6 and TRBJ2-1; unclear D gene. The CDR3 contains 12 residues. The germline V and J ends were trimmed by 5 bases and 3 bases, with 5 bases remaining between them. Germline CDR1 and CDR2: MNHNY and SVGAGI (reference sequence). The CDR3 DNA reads TGTGCCAGCAGTCCCCACTACAATGAGCAGTTCTTC. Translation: CASSPHYNEQFF.

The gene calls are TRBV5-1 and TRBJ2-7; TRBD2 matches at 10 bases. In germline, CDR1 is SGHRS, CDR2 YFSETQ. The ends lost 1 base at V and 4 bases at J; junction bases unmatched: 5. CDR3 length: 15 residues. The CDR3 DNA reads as TGCGCCAGCAGCTTGAAACTAGCGGGGAGGTACGAGCAGTACTTC. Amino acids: CASSLKLAGRYEQYF.

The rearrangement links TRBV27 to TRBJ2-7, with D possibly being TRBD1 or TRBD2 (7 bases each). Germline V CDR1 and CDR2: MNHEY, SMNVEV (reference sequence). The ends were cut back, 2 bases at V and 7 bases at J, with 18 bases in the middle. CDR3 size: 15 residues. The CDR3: CASSLTARGGQEQYF. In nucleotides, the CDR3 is TGTGCCAGCAGTTTAACGGCCAGGGGGGGGCAGGAGCAGTACTTC.

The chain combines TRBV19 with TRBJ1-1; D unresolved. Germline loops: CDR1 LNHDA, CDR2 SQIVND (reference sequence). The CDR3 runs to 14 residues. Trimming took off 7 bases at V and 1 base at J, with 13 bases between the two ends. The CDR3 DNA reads TGTGCCAGTACTCCGGGCCCCCAGAACACTGAAGCTTTCTTT. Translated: CASTPGPQNTEAFF.

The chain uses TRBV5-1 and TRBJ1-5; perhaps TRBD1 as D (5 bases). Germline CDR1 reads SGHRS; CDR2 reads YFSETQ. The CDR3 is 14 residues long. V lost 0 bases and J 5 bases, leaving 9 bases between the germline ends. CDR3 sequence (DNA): TGCGCCAGCAGCTTGGAGGGGACGGATCAGCCCCAGCATTTT. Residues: CASSLEGTDQPQHF.

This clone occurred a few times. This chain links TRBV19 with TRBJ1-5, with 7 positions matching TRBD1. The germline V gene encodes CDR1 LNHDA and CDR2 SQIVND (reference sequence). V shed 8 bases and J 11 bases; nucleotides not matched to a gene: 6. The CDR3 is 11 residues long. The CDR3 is CASQYRGAQHF. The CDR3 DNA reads TGTGCCAGTCAATACAGGGGAGCCCAGCATTTT. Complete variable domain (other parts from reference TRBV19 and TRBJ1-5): DGGITQSPKYLFRKEGQNVTLSCEQNLNHDAMYWYRQDPGQGLRLIYYSQIVNDFQKGDIAEGYSVSREKKESFPLTVTSAQKNPTAFYLCASQYRGAQHFGDGTRLSIL.

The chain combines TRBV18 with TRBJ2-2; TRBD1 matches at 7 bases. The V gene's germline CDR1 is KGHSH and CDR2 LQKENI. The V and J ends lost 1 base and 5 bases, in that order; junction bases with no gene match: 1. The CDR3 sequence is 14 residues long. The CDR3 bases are TGTGCCAGCTCACCACAGGGGGCAACCGGGGAGCTGTTTTTT. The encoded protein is CASSPQGATGELFF.

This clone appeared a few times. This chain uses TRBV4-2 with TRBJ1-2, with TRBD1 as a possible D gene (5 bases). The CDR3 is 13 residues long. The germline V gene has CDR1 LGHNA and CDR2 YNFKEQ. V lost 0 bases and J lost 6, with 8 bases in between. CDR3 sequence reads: CASSQDRVHGYTF. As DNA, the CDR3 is TGTGCCAGCAGCCAAGACAGGGTCCATGGCTACACCTTC.

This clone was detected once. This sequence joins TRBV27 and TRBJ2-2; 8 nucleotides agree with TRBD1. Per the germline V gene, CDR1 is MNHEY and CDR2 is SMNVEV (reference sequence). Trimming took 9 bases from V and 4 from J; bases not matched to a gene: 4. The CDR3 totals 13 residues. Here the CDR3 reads CASRGQGTGELFF. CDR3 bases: TGTGCCAGTCGCGGACAGGGCACCGGGGAGCTGTTTTTT.

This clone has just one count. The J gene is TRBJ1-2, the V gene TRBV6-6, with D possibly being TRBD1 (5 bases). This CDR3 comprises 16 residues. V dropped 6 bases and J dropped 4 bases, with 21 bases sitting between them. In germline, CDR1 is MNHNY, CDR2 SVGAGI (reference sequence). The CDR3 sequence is CASRRGRLGDFYGYTF. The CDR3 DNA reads TGTGCCAGCAGAAGGGGTAGATTAGGTGATTTCTATGGCTACACCTTC.

The CDR3 DNA sequence: TGTGCCAGCAGCTTGCGGGACACCAACACCGGGGAGCTGTTTTTT. The encoded protein is CASSLRDTNTGELFF. This chain uses TRBV7-9 with TRBJ2-2; the D call may be TRBD1 or TRBD2 (6 bases each). The CDR3 runs 15 residues. The V end lost 3 bases, the J end lost 2 bases, and 10 bases lay between the germline ends. Germline assignment: CDR1 SEHNR and CDR2 FQNEAQ (reference sequence).

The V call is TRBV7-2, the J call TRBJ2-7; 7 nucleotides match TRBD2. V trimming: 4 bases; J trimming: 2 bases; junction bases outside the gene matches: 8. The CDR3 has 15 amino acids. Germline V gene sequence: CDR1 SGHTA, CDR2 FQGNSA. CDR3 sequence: CASSSVLAATYEQYF. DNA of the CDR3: TGTGCCAGCAGCTCCGTTCTAGCGGCAACCTACGAGCAGTACTTC.

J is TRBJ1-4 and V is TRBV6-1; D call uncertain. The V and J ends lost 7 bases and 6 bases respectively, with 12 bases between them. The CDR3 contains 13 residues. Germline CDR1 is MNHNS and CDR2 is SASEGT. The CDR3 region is CASTYKWDEKLFF. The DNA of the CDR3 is TGTGCCAGCACGTATAAATGGGATGAAAAACTGTTTTTT.

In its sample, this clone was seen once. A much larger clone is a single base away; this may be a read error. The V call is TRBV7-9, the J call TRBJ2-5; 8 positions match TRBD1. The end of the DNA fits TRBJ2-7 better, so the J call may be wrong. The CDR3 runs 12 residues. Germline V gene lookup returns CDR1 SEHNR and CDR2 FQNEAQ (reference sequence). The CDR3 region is CASSVTGDEQYF. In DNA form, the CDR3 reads TGTGCCAGCAGCGTGACAGGGGACGAGCAGTACTTC.

CDR3 bases: TGTGCCAGCAGCCACCTGACTAGCGGGAGGGACTACGAGCAGTACTTC. Encoded protein: CASSHLTSGRDYEQYF. The rearrangement joins TRBV4-2 to TRBJ2-7; 14 positions agree with TRBD2. The CDR3 loop spans 16 amino acids. The J segment lost 3 bases and the V segment lost 3 bases, leaving 4 bases of the junction unmatched. Germline V gene data show CDR1 as LGHNA and CDR2 as YNFKEQ.

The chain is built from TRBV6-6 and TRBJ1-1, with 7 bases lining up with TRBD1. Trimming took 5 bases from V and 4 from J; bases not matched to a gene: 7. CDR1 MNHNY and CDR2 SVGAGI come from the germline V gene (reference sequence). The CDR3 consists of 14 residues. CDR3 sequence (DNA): TGTGCCAGCAGTCTCACAGGGGTAGTCACTGAAGCTTTCTTT. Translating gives CASSLTGVVTEAFF.

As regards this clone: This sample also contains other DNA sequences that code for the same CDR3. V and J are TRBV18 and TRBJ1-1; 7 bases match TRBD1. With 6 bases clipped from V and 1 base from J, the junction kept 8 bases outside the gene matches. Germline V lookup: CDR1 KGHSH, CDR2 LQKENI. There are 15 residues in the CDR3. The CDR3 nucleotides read TGTGCCAGCTCTCTGCGGACAGGAAGGAACACTGAAGCTTTCTTT. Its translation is CASSLRTGRNTEAFF.

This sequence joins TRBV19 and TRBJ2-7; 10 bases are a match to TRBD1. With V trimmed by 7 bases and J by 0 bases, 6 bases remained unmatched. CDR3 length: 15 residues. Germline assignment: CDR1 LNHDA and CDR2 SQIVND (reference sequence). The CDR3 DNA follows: TGTGCCAGTACCCTCCGGACAGGGGGCTCCTACGAGCAGTACTTC. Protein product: CASTLRTGGSYEQYF.

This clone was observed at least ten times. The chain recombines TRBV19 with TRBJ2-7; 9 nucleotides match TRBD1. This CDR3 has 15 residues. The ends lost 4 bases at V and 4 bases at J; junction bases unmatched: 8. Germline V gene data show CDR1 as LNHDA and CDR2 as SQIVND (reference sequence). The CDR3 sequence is CASSTQGAQGYEQYF. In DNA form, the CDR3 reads TGTGCCAGTAGTACACAGGGGGCGCAAGGGTACGAGCAGTACTTC.

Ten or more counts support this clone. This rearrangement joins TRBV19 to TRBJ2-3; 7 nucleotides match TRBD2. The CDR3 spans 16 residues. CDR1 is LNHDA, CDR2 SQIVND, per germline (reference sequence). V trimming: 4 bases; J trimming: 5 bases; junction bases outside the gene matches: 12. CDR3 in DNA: TGTGCCAGTAGTAGCCCCGGGACTACCTCCGGAGATACGCAGTATTTT. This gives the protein CASSSPGTTSGDTQYF.